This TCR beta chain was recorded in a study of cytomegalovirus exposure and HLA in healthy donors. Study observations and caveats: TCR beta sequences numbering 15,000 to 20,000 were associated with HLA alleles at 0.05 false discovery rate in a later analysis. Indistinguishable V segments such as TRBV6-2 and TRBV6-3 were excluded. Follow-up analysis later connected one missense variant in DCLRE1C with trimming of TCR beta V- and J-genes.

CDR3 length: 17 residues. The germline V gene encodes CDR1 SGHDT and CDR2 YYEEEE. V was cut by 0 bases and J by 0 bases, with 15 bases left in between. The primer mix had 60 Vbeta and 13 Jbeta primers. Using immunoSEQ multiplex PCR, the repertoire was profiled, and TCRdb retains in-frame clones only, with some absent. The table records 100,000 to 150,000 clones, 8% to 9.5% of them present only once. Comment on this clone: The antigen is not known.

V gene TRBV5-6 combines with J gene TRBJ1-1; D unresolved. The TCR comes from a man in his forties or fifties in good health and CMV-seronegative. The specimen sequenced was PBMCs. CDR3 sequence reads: CASSLVVWEEMNTEAFF. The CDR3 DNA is TGTGCCAGCAGCTTGGTAGTCTGGGAGGAAATGAACACTGAAGCTTTCTTT.